Detailed here is one T cell receptor beta chain. Profiled with immunoSEQ multiplex PCR; TCRdb holds only in-frame clones, not every one. The profile shows 30,000 to 40,000 clones, more than 90% of them singletons. The sample is drawn from a study of blood T cell repertoires in COVID-19. Looking at the study overall: The study drew acute and convalescent COVID-19 samples from the United States, Italy and Spain.

The V end lost 3 bases, the J end lost 4 bases, and 7 bases lay between the germline ends. Germline CDR1 SGHRS, CDR2 YFSETQ. The CDR3 has 12 residues. The V gene is TRBV5-1, the J gene TRBJ1-1, with D unresolved. The sequence was collected from a woman of 80 years or more with acute or convalescent COVID-19. The sample was peripheral blood. CDR3 region: CASSSGGTEAFF. The CDR3, as DNA: TGCGCCAGCAGCTCCGGAGGCACTGAAGCTTTCTTT.